These 8 T cell receptor beta chains came from one sample sequenced in a study of blood T cell repertoires in COVID-19. Some clones are missing from TCRdb's copy, which holds only in-frame ones; the method was immunoSEQ multiplex PCR. The repertoire has more than 200,000 clones, 70% to 90% of them found once; the top ten carry roughly 2%. Input material: peripheral blood. These receptors were taken from a man aged 30-40 years with active or convalescent COVID-19.

The V gene is TRBV5-4, the J gene TRBJ2-2; a weak D match, TRBD1 (7 bases). This CDR3 spans 16 amino acids. Between the trimmed V and J ends, which lost 4 bases and 0 bases, there was a span of 13 bases. CDR1 is SGHNT, CDR2 YYREEE, per germline (reference sequence). This CDR3 reads CASSRGGTANTGELFF. CDR3 nucleotides: TGTGCCAGCAGCCGAGGAGGGACAGCGAACACCGGGGAGCTGTTTTTT.

This clone has only a few counts. The rearrangement uses TRBV6-5 and TRBJ1-2, with TRBD1 as a possible D gene (5 bases). Germline V CDR1 and CDR2: MNHEY, SVGAGI. Trimming stripped 6 bases from V and 2 bases from J, with 10 bases between. The CDR3 covers 13 residues. CDR3: CASRTAGNYGYTF. In DNA, the CDR3 is TGTGCCAGCAGAACGGCAGGGAACTATGGCTACACCTTC.

The chain links TRBV3-1 (or the pseudogene TRBV3-2) to TRBJ1-1, with D perhaps TRBD1 (5 bases). Germline V gene data show CDR1 as LGHDT and CDR2 as YNNKEL (reference sequence). V dropped 7 bases and J dropped 6 bases, with 18 bases sitting between them. The CDR3 consists of 14 residues. The chain's CDR3 is CASTVGGSSAEAFF. CDR3 nucleotide sequence: TGTGCCAGCACGGTCGGGGGTTCATCGGCTGAAGCTTTCTTT.

The chain employs TRBV29-1 and TRBJ1-1; maybe TRBD1 (5 bases). This CDR3 contains 14 residues. Per germline, CDR1 SQVTM and CDR2 ANQGSEA. Trimming left V 7 bases short and J 0 bases short, with 15 bases between. The CDR3 bases are TGCAGCGCAACTGAGGGACTGGTGAACACTGAAGCTTTCTTT. The encoded protein is CSATEGLVNTEAFF.

The rearrangement uses TRBV11-2 and TRBJ1-5; a weak D match, TRBD1 (5 bases). CDR1 is SGHAT, CDR2 FQNNGV, per germline. V was pared by 4 bases and J by 2 bases, with 6 bases between. The CDR3 covers 13 residues. Here the CDR3 reads CASSWGGNQPQHF. In DNA, the CDR3 is TGTGCCAGCAGCTGGGGGGGCAATCAGCCCCAGCATTTT.

In this sample, this clone turned up once. The J gene is TRBJ2-7, the V gene TRBV19; TRBD1 is a possible D gene (5 bases). Germline V gene lookup returns CDR1 LNHDA and CDR2 SQIVND (reference sequence). The CDR3 has 15 residues. V shed 10 bases and J shed 2 bases, with 21 bases lying between them. CDR3 bases: TGTGCCACCCAAAAAGGACCACAGGCGGCCTACGAGCAGTACTTC. Translated, it gives CATQKGPQAAYEQYF.

This clone appeared a few times. The chain recombines TRBV20-1 with TRBJ1-1; D unresolved. From germline, CDR1 is DFQATT and CDR2 SNEGSKA (reference sequence). Trimming took off 3 bases at V and 7 bases at J, with 15 bases between the two ends. The CDR3 has 13 residues. CDR3: CSASWAPTVEAFF. The CDR3 DNA reads TGCAGTGCTAGTTGGGCTCCGACGGTTGAAGCTTTCTTT.

The chain combines TRBV7-3 with TRBJ2-5; 8 nucleotides line up with TRBD2. The CDR3 runs to 15 residues. J gave up 5 bases and V 3 bases, and 8 bases lay outside the gene matches. Germline V lookup: CDR1 SGHTA, CDR2 FQGTGA. As DNA, the CDR3 is TGTGCCAGCAGCTTGCGTAGCGGGGCTGGGGAGACCCAGTACTTC. Amino acids: CASSLRSGAGETQYF.